This T cell receptor (beta chain) was identified in a study of molecular identifiers for immune sequencing clone quantification. TCRdb fed the PCR reads into MiXCR, producing one record per CDR3 protein. The sample carries under 800,000 distinct CDR3 sequences, about 25% recorded once. V was clipped by 7 bases and J by 1 base, with 13 bases between them. The CDR3 contains 14 residues. Germline values: CDR1 MDHEN, CDR2 SYDVKM. The specimen sequenced was naive CD8+ T cells from blood, with Jurkat cell RNA spiked in. Subset given: FACS-sorted CD8+CD4-CCR7+CD45RA+ naive T cells. This clonotype was obtained from a human donor in good health. Some libraries in this study had Jurkat cell RNA spiked in. V is TRBV28 and J is TRBJ1-1; D call uncertain. The CDR3 nucleotides read TGTGCCAGCACCTTTTTGAAGTGGAACACTGAAGCTTTCTTT. This encodes CASTFLKWNTEAFF. The full variable domain, with the rest looked up from reference TRBV28 and TRBJ1-1, is DVKVTQSSRYLVKRTGEKVFLECVQDMDHENMFWYRQDPGLGLRLIYFSYDVKMKEKGDIPEGYSVSREKKERFSLILESASTNQTSMYLCASTFLKWNTEAFFGQGTRLTVV.